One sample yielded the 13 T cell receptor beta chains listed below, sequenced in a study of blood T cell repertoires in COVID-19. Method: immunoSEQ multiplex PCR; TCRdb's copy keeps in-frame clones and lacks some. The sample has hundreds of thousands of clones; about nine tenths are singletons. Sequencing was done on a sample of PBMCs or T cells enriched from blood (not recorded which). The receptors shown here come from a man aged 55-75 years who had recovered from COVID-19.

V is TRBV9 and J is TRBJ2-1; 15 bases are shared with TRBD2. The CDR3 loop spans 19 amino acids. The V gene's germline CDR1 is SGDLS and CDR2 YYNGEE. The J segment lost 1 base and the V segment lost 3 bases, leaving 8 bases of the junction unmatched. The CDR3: CASSAEGLAGGRSYNEQFF. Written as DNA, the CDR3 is TGTGCCAGCAGCGCCGAGGGACTAGCGGGAGGCCGTTCCTACAATGAGCAGTTCTTC.

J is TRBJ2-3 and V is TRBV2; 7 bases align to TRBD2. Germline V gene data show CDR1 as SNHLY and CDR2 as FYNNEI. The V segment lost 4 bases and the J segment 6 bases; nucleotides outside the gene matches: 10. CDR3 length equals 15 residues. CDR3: CASSVGGRGGDTQYF. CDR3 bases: TGTGCCAGCAGTGTCGGCGGGAGAGGAGGGGATACGCAGTATTTT.

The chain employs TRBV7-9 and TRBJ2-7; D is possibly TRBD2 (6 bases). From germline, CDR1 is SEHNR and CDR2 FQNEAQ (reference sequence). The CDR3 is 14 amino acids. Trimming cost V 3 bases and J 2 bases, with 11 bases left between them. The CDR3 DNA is TGTGCCAGCAGCTTCCGGGACTCAGCCTACGAGCAGTACTTC. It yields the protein CASSFRDSAYEQYF.

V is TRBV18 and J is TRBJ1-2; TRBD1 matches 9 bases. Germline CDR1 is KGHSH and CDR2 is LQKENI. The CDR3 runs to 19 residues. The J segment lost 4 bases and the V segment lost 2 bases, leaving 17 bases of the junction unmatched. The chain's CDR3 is CASSPDILEQGALVYGYTF. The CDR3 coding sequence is TGTGCCAGCTCACCAGATATACTCGAACAGGGGGCGCTTGTCTATGGCTACACCTTC.

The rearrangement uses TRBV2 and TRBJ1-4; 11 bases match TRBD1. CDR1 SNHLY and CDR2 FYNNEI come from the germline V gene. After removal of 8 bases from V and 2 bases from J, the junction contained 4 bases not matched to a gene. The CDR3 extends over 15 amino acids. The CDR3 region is CASSGTGGTNEKLFF. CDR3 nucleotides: TGTGCCAGCTCCGGGACAGGGGGTACTAATGAAAAACTGTTTTTT.

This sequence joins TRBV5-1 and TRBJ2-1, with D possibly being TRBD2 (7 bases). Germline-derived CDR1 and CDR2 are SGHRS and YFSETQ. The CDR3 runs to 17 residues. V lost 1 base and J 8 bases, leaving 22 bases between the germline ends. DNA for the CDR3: TGCGCCAGCAGCTTGATCCATGGGGCGGGGGCTCTAGATGAGCAGTTCTTC. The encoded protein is CASSLIHGAGALDEQFF.

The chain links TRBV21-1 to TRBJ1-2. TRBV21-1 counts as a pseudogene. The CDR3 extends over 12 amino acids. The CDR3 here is CASSHGVGGYTF. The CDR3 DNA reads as TGTGCCAGCAGTCACGGGGTGGGTGGCTACACCTTC.

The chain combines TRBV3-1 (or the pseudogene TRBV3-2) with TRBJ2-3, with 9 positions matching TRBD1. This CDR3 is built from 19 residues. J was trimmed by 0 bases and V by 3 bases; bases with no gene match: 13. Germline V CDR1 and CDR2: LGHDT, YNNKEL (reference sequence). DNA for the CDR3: TGTGCCAGCAGCCACAGGGGGGACAGGGCAAACAGCAGCACAGATACGCAGTATTTT. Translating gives CASSHRGDRANSSTDTQYF.

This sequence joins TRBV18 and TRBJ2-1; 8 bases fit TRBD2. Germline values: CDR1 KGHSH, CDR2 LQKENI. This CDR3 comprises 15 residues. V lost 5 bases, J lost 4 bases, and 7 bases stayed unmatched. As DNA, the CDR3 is TGTGCCAGCTCAGCAACTAGCGGACTTTACAATGAGCAGTTCTTC. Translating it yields CASSATSGLYNEQFF.

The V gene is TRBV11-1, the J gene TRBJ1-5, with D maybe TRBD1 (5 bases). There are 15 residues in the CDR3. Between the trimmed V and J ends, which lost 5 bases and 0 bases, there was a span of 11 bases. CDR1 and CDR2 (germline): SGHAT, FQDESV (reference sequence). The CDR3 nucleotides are TGTGCCAGCAGCCCCGGACAATATAGCAATCAGCCCCAGCATTTT. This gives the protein CASSPGQYSNQPQHF.

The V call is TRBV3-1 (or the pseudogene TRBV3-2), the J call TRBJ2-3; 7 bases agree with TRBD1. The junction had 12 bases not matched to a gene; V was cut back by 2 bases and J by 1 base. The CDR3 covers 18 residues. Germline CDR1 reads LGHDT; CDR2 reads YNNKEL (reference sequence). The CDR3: CASSQPWGTAERTDTQYF. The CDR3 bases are TGTGCCAGCAGCCAACCCTGGGGGACAGCTGAGCGCACAGATACGCAGTATTTT.

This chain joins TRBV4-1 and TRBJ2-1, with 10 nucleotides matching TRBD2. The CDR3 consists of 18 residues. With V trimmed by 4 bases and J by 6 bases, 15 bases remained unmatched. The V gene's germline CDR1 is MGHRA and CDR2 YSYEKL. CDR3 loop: CASSPGVSGGPGGNEQFF. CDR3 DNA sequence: TGCGCCAGCAGCCCCGGGGTTAGCGGGGGGCCAGGGGGCAATGAGCAGTTCTTC.

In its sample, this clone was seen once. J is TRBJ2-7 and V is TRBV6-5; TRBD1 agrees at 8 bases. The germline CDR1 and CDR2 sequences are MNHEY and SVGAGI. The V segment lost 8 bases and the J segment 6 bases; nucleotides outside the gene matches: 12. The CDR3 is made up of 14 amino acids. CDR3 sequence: CASRLDRVRGEQYF. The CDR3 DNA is TGTGCCAGCCGCCTGGACAGGGTCAGAGGCGAGCAGTACTTC.